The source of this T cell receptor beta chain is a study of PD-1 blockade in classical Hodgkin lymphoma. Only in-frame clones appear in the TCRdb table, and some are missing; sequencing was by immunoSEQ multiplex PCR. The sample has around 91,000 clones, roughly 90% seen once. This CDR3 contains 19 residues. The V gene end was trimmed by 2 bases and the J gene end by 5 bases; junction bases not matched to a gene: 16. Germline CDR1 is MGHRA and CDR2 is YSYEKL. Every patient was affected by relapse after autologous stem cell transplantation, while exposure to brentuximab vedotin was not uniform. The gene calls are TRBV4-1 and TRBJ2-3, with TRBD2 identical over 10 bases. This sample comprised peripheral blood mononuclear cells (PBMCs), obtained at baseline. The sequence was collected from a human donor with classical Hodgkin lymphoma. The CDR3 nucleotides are TGCGCCAGCAGCCAACACCGAATGGCTAGCGGGAGTGGAGGAGATACGCAGTATTTT. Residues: CASSQHRMASGSGGDTQYF.